Following are 22 T cell receptor beta chains from one sample sequenced in a study of blood T cell repertoires in COVID-19. The assay was immunoSEQ multiplex PCR, and TCRdb's table has in-frame clones only and misses some. The top ten clones hold 13% to 15% of a sample with approximately 170,000 clones, around 84% of them seen once. The specimen was peripheral blood. The receptors derive from a woman in her 70s with COVID-19, enrolled during active disease.

Worth noting for this clone: The sample has other DNA sequences that encode this CDR3 too. The V and J genes are TRBV3-1 (or the pseudogene TRBV3-2) and TRBJ1-2; TRBD1 is a possible D gene (5 bases). The V gene's germline CDR1 is LGHDT and CDR2 YNNKEL (reference sequence). The CDR3 extends over 14 amino acids. Trimming took 1 base from V and 3 from J, leaving 9 bases between them. In nucleotides, the CDR3 is TGTGCCAGCAGCCAAGCCGGCAGGGACTATGGCTACACCTTC. Translating it yields CASSQAGRDYGYTF.

The rearrangement joins TRBV5-4 to TRBJ2-7; 15 nucleotides match TRBD2. In germline, CDR1 is SGHNT, CDR2 YYREEE (reference sequence). CDR3 length: 19 amino acids. J lost 3 bases, V lost 2 bases, and 12 bases had no gene match. CDR3: CASSFKGLAGGPLNYEQYF. CDR3 sequence (DNA): TGTGCCAGCAGCTTTAAAGGACTAGCGGGAGGGCCCTTAAACTACGAGCAGTACTTC.

The gene calls are TRBV7-2 and TRBJ1-2, with 9 bases identical to TRBD1. This CDR3 spans 16 amino acids. CDR1 is SGHTA and CDR2 is FQGNSA in the germline V gene. The J segment lost 6 bases and the V segment lost 2 bases, leaving 10 bases of the junction unmatched. This chain's CDR3 is CASSLFTGQGGDGYTF. The CDR3 bases are TGTGCCAGCAGCTTATTTACGGGACAGGGAGGAGATGGCTACACCTTC.

This chain links TRBV28 with TRBJ1-2; TRBD1 aligns across 9 bases. The CDR3 consists of 15 residues. Germline V gene data show CDR1 as MDHEN and CDR2 as SYDVKM. With 5 bases clipped from V and 4 bases from J, the junction kept 8 bases outside the gene matches. The CDR3 bases are TGTGCCAGCAGTGCCCCATCGGGACAGGGCTATGGCTACACCTTC. Residues: CASSAPSGQGYGYTF.

Written as DNA, the CDR3 is TGTGCCAGCTCCCGGGGGGCAGGAGATACGCAGTATTTT. Its translation is CASSRGAGDTQYF. The gene calls are TRBV18 and TRBJ2-3, with D maybe TRBD2 (7 bases). Trimming removed 6 bases from V and 5 bases from J, with 12 bases in between. CDR1 KGHSH and CDR2 LQKENI come from the germline V gene. There are 13 residues in the CDR3.

The rearrangement links TRBV5-1 to TRBJ2-3, with 12 bases that match TRBD2. This CDR3 is 18 amino acids long. Unmatched junction bases numbered 9, after V lost 4 bases and J lost 0 bases. Per the germline V gene, CDR1 is SGHRS and CDR2 is YFSETQ. The DNA for the CDR3 is TGCGCCAGCAGCGCTAGCGGGAGGGCCTCCCTTAGCACAGATACGCAGTATTTT. Its translation: CASSASGRASLSTDTQYF.

The J gene is TRBJ1-1, the V gene TRBV6-5; 8 positions agree with TRBD1. This CDR3 is built from 14 residues. The V gene end was trimmed by 6 bases and the J gene end by 7 bases; junction bases not matched to a gene: 10. Per germline, CDR1 MNHEY and CDR2 SVGAGI. The CDR3 protein is CASRSDRGALEAFF. Here the CDR3 DNA reads TGTGCCAGCAGATCAGACAGGGGTGCCCTTGAAGCTTTCTTT.

The chain joins TRBV19 to TRBJ2-3; D ambiguous. This CDR3 comprises 15 residues. Germline CDR1 reads LNHDA; CDR2 reads SQIVND (reference sequence). The ends were cut back, 1 base at V and 2 bases at J, with 10 bases in the middle. CDR3 nucleotide sequence: TGTGCCAGTAGTATAGGGAGCCTTCTCACAGATACGCAGTATTTT. Amino acids: CASSIGSLLTDTQYF.

The rearrangement links TRBV28 to TRBJ2-2, with D unclear. CDR3 length equals 13 residues. Germline V CDR1 and CDR2: MDHEN, SYDVKM. Trimming left V 6 bases short and J 1 base short, with 6 bases between. The CDR3 is CASRALNTGELFF. In DNA form, the CDR3 reads TGTGCCAGCAGGGCCCTGAACACCGGGGAGCTGTTTTTT.

V and J are TRBV12-3 or TRBV12-4 and TRBJ2-6, with D unresolved. The CDR3 length is 13 residues. V lost 6 bases and J 4 bases, leaving 7 bases between the germline ends. Written as DNA, the CDR3 is TGTGCCAGCAGCCCTAAAGGGGCCAACGTCCTGACTTTC. This encodes CASSPKGANVLTF.

This chain uses TRBV6-5 with TRBJ2-1, with D perhaps TRBD2 (7 bases). Looked up from germline, CDR1 is MNHEY and CDR2 is SVGAGI. The CDR3 is 15 residues long. V lost 7 bases and J 8 bases, leaving 21 bases between the germline ends. CDR3 nucleotide sequence: TGTGCCAGCACGGGGGCCTCTAGGGGGAGGGATGAGCAGTTCTTC. This encodes CASTGASRGRDEQFF.

This clone showed up just once. The chain links TRBV9 to TRBJ2-2; possible D gene TRBD2, 5 bases. In germline, CDR1 is SGDLS, CDR2 YYNGEE. The CDR3 extends over 15 amino acids. The V and J ends lost 1 base and 7 bases respectively, with 14 bases between them. The CDR3 sequence is CASSVTRGRVGELFF. In nucleotides, the CDR3 is TGTGCCAGCAGCGTAACACGGGGTAGGGTCGGGGAGCTGTTTTTT.

The CDR3 DNA reads as TGTGCCACCAGTGATTCTAGCGGGGGGCATTTCGATGAGCAGTTCTTC. This encodes CATSDSSGGHFDEQFF. The chain couples TRBV24-1 to TRBJ2-1; TRBD2 aligns across 11 bases. CDR1 KGHDR and CDR2 SFDVKD come from the germline V gene. This CDR3 has 16 amino acids. With 2 bases clipped from V and 8 bases from J, the junction kept 7 bases outside the gene matches.

This sequence joins TRBV11-2 and TRBJ2-7; tentatively, D is TRBD2 (6 bases). Trimming stripped 6 bases from V and 0 bases from J, with 6 bases between. This CDR3 region has 12 residues. Germline assignment: CDR1 SGHAT and CDR2 FQNNGV. CDR3 in amino acids: CASRGGSYEQYV. In DNA, the CDR3 is TGTGCCAGCAGGGGGGGCTCCTACGAGCAGTACGTC.

The V gene is TRBV30, the J gene TRBJ2-3; 10 positions match TRBD2. CDR3 size: 14 residues. Per the germline V gene, CDR1 is GTSNPN and CDR2 is SVGIG (reference sequence). The V segment lost 5 bases and the J segment 4 bases; nucleotides outside the gene matches: 6. The CDR3 sequence is CAWAGTSVADTQYF. The CDR3, as DNA: TGTGCCTGGGCCGGGACTAGCGTGGCAGATACGCAGTATTTT.

The CDR3 nucleotides are TGTGCCAGCAGCTTAGAAATCGGTCTTGAGCAGTTCTTC. This translates into CASSLEIGLEQFF. The chain couples TRBV7-2 to TRBJ2-1; D is unresolved. The CDR3 has 13 amino acids. V gave up 1 base and J gave up 9 bases, with 10 bases separating them. Germline CDR1 and CDR2: SGHTA and FQGNSA.

This chain uses TRBV18 with TRBJ1-2; TRBD1 might be the D (5 bases). The CDR3 length is 14 residues. From germline, CDR1 is KGHSH and CDR2 LQKENI. V dropped 4 bases and J dropped 3 bases, with 12 bases sitting between them. The chain's CDR3 is CASSRSGGDYGYTF. DNA for the CDR3: TGTGCCAGCTCACGATCCGGGGGGGACTATGGCTACACCTTC.

This clone appeared a single time. The chain has TRBV5-1 and TRBJ1-2, with D possibly matching TRBD1 (5 bases). Trimming shortened V by 0 bases and J by 7 bases, and 10 bases separated the two germline ends. This CDR3 comprises 13 residues. CDR1 is SGHRS, CDR2 YFSETQ, per germline. The DNA of the CDR3 is TGCGCCAGCAGCTTGGAAGGGGCAGGTGGCTACACCTTC. Translated: CASSLEGAGGYTF. Full variable domain (outside the CDR3, taken from reference TRBV5-1 and TRBJ1-2): KAGVTQTPRYLIKTRGQQVTLSCSPISGHRSVSWYQQTPGQGLQFLFEYFSETQRNKGNFPGRFSGRQFSNSRSEMNVSTLELGDSALYLCASSLEGAGGYTFGSGTRLTVV.

The chain has TRBV5-1 and TRBJ1-1; no clear D. Deletions cut 4 bases from V and 2 bases from J, with 6 bases between. The CDR3 extends over 12 amino acids. CDR1 is SGHRS, CDR2 YFSETQ, per germline. CDR3 in amino acids: CASSPGNTEAFF. The CDR3 DNA reads as TGCGCCAGCAGCCCAGGTAACACTGAAGCTTTCTTT.

The V and J genes are TRBV3-1 (or the pseudogene TRBV3-2) and TRBJ2-4, with 10 bases fitting TRBD2. Germline values: CDR1 LGHDT, CDR2 YNNKEL (reference sequence). The V gene end was trimmed by 0 bases and the J gene end by 10 bases; junction bases not matched to a gene: 6. The CDR3 is made up of 15 amino acids. The CDR3 DNA reads as TGTGCCAGCAGCCAAGAAGTCCTAGCGGGGGTTATTCAGTACTTC. This sequence encodes CASSQEVLAGVIQYF.

The chain employs TRBV28 and TRBJ2-6; maybe TRBD1 (5 bases). This CDR3 has 15 residues. Germline CDR1 reads MDHEN; CDR2 reads SYDVKM. Trimming removed 8 bases from V and 1 base from J, with 12 bases in between. As DNA, the CDR3 is TGTGCCAGCCGAACAGGATCTTCTGGGGCCAACGTCCTGACTTTC. Encoded protein: CASRTGSSGANVLTF.

The V gene is TRBV15, the J gene TRBJ2-3, with D perhaps TRBD1 (5 bases). Deletions cut 1 base from V and 8 bases from J, with 13 bases between. The length of the CDR3 is 14 residues. Germline V gene data show CDR1 as LNHNV and CDR2 as YYDKDF (reference sequence). In nucleotides, the CDR3 is TGTGCCACCAGCAGAGGTGGGGCCCTCGGTACGCAGTATTTT. Amino acids: CATSRGGALGTQYF.